Listed below are T cell receptor beta chains from one sample, sequenced in a study of T cell responses to AZD1222 COVID-19 vaccine. Method: immunoSEQ multiplex PCR; TCRdb's copy keeps in-frame clones and lacks some. This sample has 90,000 to 120,000 clones, with about 85% found just once. The source material was peripheral blood, sampled 28 days after the second AZD1222 dose. The receptors originated from an adult who received the AZD1222 COVID-19 vaccine. The CDR3 runs from the conserved cysteine through the conserved F or W. Each record gives: J gene, D gene, clone size, V gene, CDR3 DNA, CDR3 protein. A D gene is named only where the DNA matches it firmly. Only some rows state a clone size, as once, few, many or a class for expanded clones.

>TRBJ1-6|NA|NA|TRBV5-1
TGCGCCAGCAGCCCAGGCCCCTTCCACGATTCACCCCTCCACTTT
CASSPGPFHDSPLHF
>TRBJ1-4|NA|NA|TRBV7-2
TGTGCCAGCAAGACTGGGGGGGCGGCGGAAAAACTGTTTTTT
CASKTGGAAEKLFF
>TRBJ2-7|TRBD1|NA|TRBV4-3
TGCGCCAGCAGCCAAGATAGGACAGGGAAATGGAACGAGCAGTACTTC
CASSQDRTGKWNEQYF
>TRBJ1-2|NA|NA|TRBV30
TGTGCCTGGAGTGGAGGAAGCTATGGCTACACCTTC
CAWSGGSYGYTF
>TRBJ2-1|NA|NA|TRBV2
TGTGCCAGCAGTGAAGGGGGGCCAGGGTCGATGGTGAATGAGCAGTTCTTC
CASSEGGPGSMVNEQFF
>TRBJ1-1|NA|NA|TRBV7-9
TGTGCCAGCAGCTTAACAGGGACCGAAGCTTTCTTT
CASSLTGTEAFF
>TRBJ1-1|TRBD1|NA|TRBV20-1
TGCAGTGGGGGAACAGGGGCTGAAGCTTTCTTT
CSGGTGAEAFF
>TRBJ2-1|TRBD2|NA|TRBV7-2
TGTGCCAGCAGCGGCCAGCGGGGGCTCTCCTACAATGAGCAGTTCTTC
CASSGQRGLSYNEQFF
>TRBJ2-7|TRBD1|NA|TRBV5-1
TGCGCCAGCAGCTTCCGGGACAGGGACTACGAGCAGTACTTC
CASSFRDRDYEQYF
>TRBJ1-3|NA|NA|TRBV21-1
TGTGCCAGCGGACCGAAGGGAAACACCATATATTTT
CASGPKGNTIYF
>TRBJ2-5|NA|NA|TRBV7-2
TGTGCCAGCAGCTTACGACTGACCGGGGGCCAAGAGACCCAGTACTTC
CASSLRLTGGQETQYF
>TRBJ2-7|TRBD1|NA|TRBV30
TGTGCCTGGAGTGTAGGGGGCTCAACCTACGAGCAGTACTTC
CAWSVGGSTYEQYF
>TRBJ2-1|TRBD1|NA|TRBV4-3
TGCGCCAGCAGCCCAACGGGACAGGGGAGGTACAATGAGCAGTTCTTC
CASSPTGQGRYNEQFF
>TRBJ1-2|TRBD1|NA|TRBV27
TGTGCCAGCAGTTCCTGGACAGGGGGCAACTATGGCTACACCTTC
CASSSWTGGNYGYTF
>TRBJ1-6|TRBD1|NA|TRBV6-5
TGTGCCAGCAAAGATCAGGGGGGTAATTCACCCCTCCACTTT
CASKDQGGNSPLHF
>TRBJ2-3|NA|NA|TRBV7-3
TGTGCCAGCAGCCCCGGAGGGCTGAGCACAGATACGCAGTATTTT
CASSPGGLSTDTQYF
>TRBJ1-2|NA|NA|TRBV7-9
TGTGCCAGCAGCCAGGACCTCGAATATGGCTACACCTTC
CASSQDLEYGYTF
>TRBJ1-1|NA|NA|TRBV6-1
TGTGCCAGCAGTGAAGGTCTTGTTTGGGCAGTTGAAGCTTTCTTT
CASSEGLVWAVEAFF
>TRBJ2-1|TRBD2|NA|TRBV28
TGTGCCAGCAGTCGTCCTCTAGCGGGGTCGGTCAATGAGCAGTTCTTC
CASSRPLAGSVNEQFF
>TRBJ1-1|TRBD1|NA|TRBV5-1
TGCGCCAGCAGCTTAGGACAGGGCACGGTGAACACTGAAGCTTTCTTT
CASSLGQGTVNTEAFF
>TRBJ1-5|TRBD1|NA|TRBV19
TGTGCCAGTAGTCCAGGGGGGCAGACCGGGCAGCCCCAGCATTTT
CASSPGGQTGQPQHF
>TRBJ1-2|NA|NA|TRBV24-1
TGTGCCACCAGCGGTCCCGCCCAGGGCTACACCTTC
CATSGPAQGYTF
>TRBJ1-3|NA|NA|TRBV5-1
TGCGCCAGCAGCTTGGGGGATCTCCCTGGAAACACCATATATTTT
CASSLGDLPGNTIYF
>TRBJ2-7|NA|few|TRBV24-1
TGTGCCACCAGTGAGTCCCCCGGGGGTGGTTCCTACGAGCAGTACTTC
CATSESPGGGSYEQYF
>TRBJ2-1|TRBD2|NA|TRBV5-1
TGCGCCAGCAGCTCGACTAGCGTCTCCTACAATGAGCAGTTCTTC
CASSSTSVSYNEQFF
>TRBJ1-6|TRBD1|NA|TRBV6-2/TRBV6-3
TGTGCCAGCAGTCCGACAGGGGGTAATTCACCCCTCCACTTT
CASSPTGGNSPLHF
>TRBJ2-2|NA|NA|TRBV3-1/TRBV3-2
TGTGCCAGCAGCTTTCCCACCGGGGAGCTGTTTTTT
CASSFPTGELFF
>TRBJ1-5|NA|NA|TRBV6-4
TGTGCCAGCAGTGAAGGGATCAATCAGCCCCAGCATTTT
CASSEGINQPQHF
>TRBJ2-3|TRBD2|NA|TRBV9
TGTGCCAGCAGCTCTCGGACTAGCAGTAGCACAGATACGCAGTATTTT
CASSSRTSSSTDTQYF
>TRBJ1-2|NA|NA|TRBV7-2
TGTGCCAGCAGCTTAGGTCAGGACGCTAACTATGGCTACACCTTC
CASSLGQDANYGYTF
>TRBJ2-7|NA|NA|TRBV11-2
TGTGCCAGCAGCTTAGATGATTACAGCTTGGGCTCCTACGAGCAGTACTTC
CASSLDDYSLGSYEQYF
>TRBJ2-5|TRBD2|NA|TRBV7-2
TGTGCCAGCAGCCAAAATAGCGGGGGGTCAAAAGAGACCCAGTACTTC
CASSQNSGGSKETQYF
>TRBJ1-3|NA|NA|TRBV7-2
TGTGCCAGCAGCTTACAGGCACTCTCTGGAAACACCATATATTTT
CASSLQALSGNTIYF
>TRBJ1-2|NA|NA|TRBV24-1
TGTGCCACCTCTCCGGCAGCCGCTAACTATGGCTACACCTTC
CATSPAAANYGYTF
>TRBJ2-7|TRBD2|NA|TRBV10-2
TGCGCCAGCCGTGGGGGGGTTGGAGGCGAGCAGTACTTC
CASRGGVGGEQYF
>TRBJ2-7|NA|once|TRBV5-5
TGTGCCAGCATCCCACCCCAGGGTTTCTACGAGCAGTACTTC
CASIPPQGFYEQYF